This record concerns one T cell receptor (beta chain) sequence. The antigen is undetermined. Clones were read by immunoSEQ multiplex PCR, and TCRdb kept only the in-frame ones, dropping some. The table shows approximately 46,000 clones, with around 70% occurring only once. Patients all relapsed after autologous stem cell transplantation, and there was variation in brentuximab vedotin exposure. V dropped 4 bases and J dropped 5 bases, with 14 bases sitting between them. From germline, CDR1 is SGHKS and CDR2 YYEKEE (reference sequence). This CDR3 spans 14 amino acids. This entry belongs to a study of PD-1 blockade in classical Hodgkin lymphoma. As for the study in general: Patients were infused with nivolumab 3 mg/kg every 2 weeks. Study conclusions and caveats: Before treatment, complete responders showed about the same diversity as newly diagnosed patients. Among the patients, those starting nivolumab under 1 year after ASCT were excluded. Only CD4+ TCR diversity, not CD8+, had risen significantly by C4D1.

The source material was peripheral blood mononuclear cells (PBMCs), sampled at baseline. The V gene is TRBV5-5, the J gene TRBJ2-3; tentatively, D is TRBD1 (6 bases). The sequence came from a human donor with classical Hodgkin lymphoma. The CDR3 region has the DNA TGTGCCAGCAGCACAGTACAGGGTTTAGATACGCAGTATTTT. Protein product: CASSTVQGLDTQYF. The entire variable domain, with the rest obtained from reference TRBV5-5 and TRBJ2-3, is as follows: DAGVTQSPTHLIKTRGQQVTLRCSPISGHKSVSWYQQVLGQGPQFIFQYYEKEERGRGNFPDRFSARQFPNYSSELNVNALLLGDSALYLCASSTVQGLDTQYFGPGTRLTVL.